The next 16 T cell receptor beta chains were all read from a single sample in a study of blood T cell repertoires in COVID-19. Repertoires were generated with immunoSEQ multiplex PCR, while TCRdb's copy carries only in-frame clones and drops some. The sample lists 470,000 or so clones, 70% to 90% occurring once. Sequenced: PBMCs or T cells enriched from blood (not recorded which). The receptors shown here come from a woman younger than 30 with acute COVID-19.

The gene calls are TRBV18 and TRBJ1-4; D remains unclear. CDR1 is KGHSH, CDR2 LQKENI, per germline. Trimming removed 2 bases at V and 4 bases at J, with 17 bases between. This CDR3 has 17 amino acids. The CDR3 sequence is CASSPGVFSAGNEKLFF. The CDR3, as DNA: TGTGCCAGCTCACCAGGAGTTTTCTCGGCGGGTAATGAAAAACTGTTTTTT. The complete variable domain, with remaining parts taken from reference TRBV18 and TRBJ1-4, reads NAGVMQNPRHLVRRRGQEARLRCSPMKGHSHVYWYRQLPEEGLKFMVYLQKENIIDESGMPKERFSAEFPKEGPSILRIQQVVRGDSAAYFCASSPGVFSAGNEKLFFGSGTQLSVL.

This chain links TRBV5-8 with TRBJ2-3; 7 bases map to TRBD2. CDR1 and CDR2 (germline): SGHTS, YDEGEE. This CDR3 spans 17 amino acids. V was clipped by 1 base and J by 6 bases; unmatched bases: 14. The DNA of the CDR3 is TGTGCCAGCAGCTTGAGACCGACTAGCTTGGGTGGGGATACGCAGTATTTT. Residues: CASSLRPTSLGGDTQYF.

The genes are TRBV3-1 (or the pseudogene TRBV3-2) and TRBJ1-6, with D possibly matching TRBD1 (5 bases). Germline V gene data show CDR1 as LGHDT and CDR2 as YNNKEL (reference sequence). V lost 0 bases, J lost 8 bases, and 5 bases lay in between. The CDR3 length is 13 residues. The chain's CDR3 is CASSQDRDSPLHF. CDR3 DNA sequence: TGTGCCAGCAGCCAAGACAGGGATTCACCCCTCCACTTT.

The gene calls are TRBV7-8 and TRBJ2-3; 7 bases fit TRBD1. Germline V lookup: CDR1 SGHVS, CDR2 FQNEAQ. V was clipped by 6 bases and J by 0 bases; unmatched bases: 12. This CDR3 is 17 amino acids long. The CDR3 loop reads CASSKHRGPSSTDTQYF. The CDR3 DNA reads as TGTGCCAGCAGTAAACACAGGGGCCCTTCTAGCACAGATACGCAGTATTTT.

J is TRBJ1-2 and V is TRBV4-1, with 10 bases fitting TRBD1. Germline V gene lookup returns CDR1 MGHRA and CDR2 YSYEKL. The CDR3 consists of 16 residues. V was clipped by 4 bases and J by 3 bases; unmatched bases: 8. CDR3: CASSLLGTGEDYGYTF. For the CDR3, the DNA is TGCGCCAGCAGCCTACTTGGGACAGGGGAAGACTATGGCTACACCTTC.

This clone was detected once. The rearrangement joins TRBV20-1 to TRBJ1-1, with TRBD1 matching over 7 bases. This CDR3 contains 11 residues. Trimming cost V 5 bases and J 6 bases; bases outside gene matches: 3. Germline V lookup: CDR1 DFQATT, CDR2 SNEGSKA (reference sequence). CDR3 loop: CSAPTGAEAFF. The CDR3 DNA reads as TGCAGTGCTCCAACAGGGGCTGAAGCTTTCTTT.

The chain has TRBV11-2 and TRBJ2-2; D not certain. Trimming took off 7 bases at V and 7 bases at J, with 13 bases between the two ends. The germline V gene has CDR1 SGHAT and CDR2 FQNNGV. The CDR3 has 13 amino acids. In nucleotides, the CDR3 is TGTGCCAGCACCCTTAAAACCAGCGGGGAGCTGTTTTTT. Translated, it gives CASTLKTSGELFF.

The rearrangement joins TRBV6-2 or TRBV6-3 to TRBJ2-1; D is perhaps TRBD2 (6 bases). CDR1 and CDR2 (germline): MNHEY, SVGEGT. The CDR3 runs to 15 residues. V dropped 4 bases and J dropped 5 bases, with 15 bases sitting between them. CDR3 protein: CASSSTPGVDNEQFF. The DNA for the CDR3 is TGTGCCAGCAGTTCCACCCCGGGAGTGGACAATGAGCAGTTCTTC.

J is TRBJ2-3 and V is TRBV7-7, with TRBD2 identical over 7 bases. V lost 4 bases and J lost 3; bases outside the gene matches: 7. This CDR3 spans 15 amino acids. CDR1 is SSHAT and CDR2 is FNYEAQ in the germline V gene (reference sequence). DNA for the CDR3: TGTGCCAGCAGCTCAAGTCTTAGCGGGACAGATACGCAGTATTTT. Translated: CASSSSLSGTDTQYF.

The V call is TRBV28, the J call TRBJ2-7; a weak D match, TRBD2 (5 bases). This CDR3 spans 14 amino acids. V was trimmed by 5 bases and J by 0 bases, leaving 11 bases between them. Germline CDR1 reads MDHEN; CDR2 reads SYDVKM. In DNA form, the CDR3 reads TGTGCCAGCAGTCCTCTTCGGGACTCCTACGAGCAGTACTTC. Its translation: CASSPLRDSYEQYF.

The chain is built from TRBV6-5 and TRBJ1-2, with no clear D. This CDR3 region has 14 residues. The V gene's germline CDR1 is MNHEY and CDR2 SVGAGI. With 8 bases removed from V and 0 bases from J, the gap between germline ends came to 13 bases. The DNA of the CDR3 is TGTGCCAGCTTGGGCAGCTCAGCTAACTATGGCTACACCTTC. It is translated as CASLGSSANYGYTF.

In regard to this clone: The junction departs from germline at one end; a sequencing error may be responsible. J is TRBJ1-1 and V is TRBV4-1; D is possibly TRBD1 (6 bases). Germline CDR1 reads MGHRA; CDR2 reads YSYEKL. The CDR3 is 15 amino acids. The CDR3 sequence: CASSQTAGVKTEAFF. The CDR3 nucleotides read TGCGCCAGCAGCCAAACCGCAGGGGTGAAAACTGAAGCTTTCTTT.

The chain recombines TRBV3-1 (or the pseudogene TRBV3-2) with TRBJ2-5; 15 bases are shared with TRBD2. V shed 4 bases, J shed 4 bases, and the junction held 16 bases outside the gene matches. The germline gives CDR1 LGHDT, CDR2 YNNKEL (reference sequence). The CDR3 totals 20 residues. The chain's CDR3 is CASSPTRTSGRAVTRETQYF. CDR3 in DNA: TGTGCCAGCAGCCCTACGAGGACTAGCGGGAGGGCCGTGACTAGAGAGACCCAGTACTTC.

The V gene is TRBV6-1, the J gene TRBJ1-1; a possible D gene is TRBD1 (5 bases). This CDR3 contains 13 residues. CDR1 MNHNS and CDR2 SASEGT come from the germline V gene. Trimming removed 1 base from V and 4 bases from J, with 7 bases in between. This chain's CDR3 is CASSEVTVTEAFF. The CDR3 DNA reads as TGTGCCAGCAGTGAAGTGACAGTCACTGAAGCTTTCTTT.

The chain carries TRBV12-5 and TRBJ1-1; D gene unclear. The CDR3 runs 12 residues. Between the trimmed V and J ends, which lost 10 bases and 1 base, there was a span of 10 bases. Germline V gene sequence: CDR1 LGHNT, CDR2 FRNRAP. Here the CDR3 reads CATGLRNTEAFF. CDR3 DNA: TGTGCTACAGGATTGAGGAACACTGAAGCTTTCTTT.

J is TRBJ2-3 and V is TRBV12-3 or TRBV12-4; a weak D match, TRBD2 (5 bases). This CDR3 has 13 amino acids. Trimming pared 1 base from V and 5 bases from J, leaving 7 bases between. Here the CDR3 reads CASSLDGEDTQYF. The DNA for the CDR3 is TGTGCCAGCAGTTTAGACGGGGAAGATACGCAGTATTTT.